This T cell receptor (beta chain) was recovered during a study of beta chain features in type 1 diabetes. Germline values: CDR1 MNHEY, CDR2 SVGAGI. The CDR3 runs 16 residues. Trimming cost V 2 bases and J 4 bases; bases outside gene matches: 4. As every portion of the isolated RNA was reverse transcribed, the sequencing read expressed TCRB transcripts. Naive, central memory and regulatory T cell samples came to a mean of approximately 3.57 million reads. Method: immunoSEQ multiplex PCR; TCRdb's copy keeps in-frame clones and lacks some. The table records more than 250,000 clones, 14% to 15% of them present only once. Concerning this clone: The antigen is not known.

One heparinised blood draw, averaging roughly 120 mL, came from each donor. Naive, central memory, regulatory and stem cell-like memory cells within the CD4+ compartment were sorted using CD45RO/CCR7/CD25/CD127/CD95/CD27. Study-level points and caveats: Moderately but significantly shorter TCRB CDR3s were found in Type 1 diabetes patients in all four CD4+ subsets. Within patients, naive, central memory and Treg TCRB repertoires seemed more similar than within healthy donors.

The chain has TRBV6-5 and TRBJ2-2; 10 bases line up with TRBD2. Sample: naive CD4+ T cells from blood. This TCR was recovered from a man younger than 35 with type 1 diabetes. CDR3 in amino acids: CASSYGASGSTGELFF. CDR3 sequence (DNA): TGTGCCAGCAGTTACGGGGCTAGCGGGAGCACCGGGGAGCTGTTTTTT.